Following are 16 T cell receptor beta chains from one sample sequenced in a study of T cell changes during pregnancy in multiple sclerosis. Clones were sequenced by immunoSEQ multiplex PCR, and TCRdb holds only the in-frame ones, with some missing. The top ten hold approximately 2% of the sample, which has 85,000 to 100,000 clones, 85% to 95% seen once. Specimen: peripheral blood, collected after pregnancy. These receptors came from a female donor with multiple sclerosis, enrolled in a pregnancy study.

The V and J genes are TRBV19 and TRBJ2-2; perhaps TRBD1 as D (6 bases). The V gene's germline CDR1 is LNHDA and CDR2 SQIVND (reference sequence). V lost 3 bases and J 6 bases, leaving 8 bases between the germline ends. The CDR3 spans 13 residues. The CDR3 DNA reads as TGTGCCAGTAGTATCCAGGGGCCCGGGGAGCTGTTTTTT. This codes for CASSIQGPGELFF.

The rearrangement joins TRBV6-1 to TRBJ1-1, with a weak D call TRBD1 (5 bases). The CDR3 runs to 14 residues. Per germline, CDR1 MNHNS and CDR2 SASEGT. Trimming took 6 bases from V and 6 from J, leaving 17 bases between them. CDR3 nucleotides: TGTGCCAGCAGGGACCAGTGGGGGGTACCTGAAGCTTTCTTT. The encoded protein is CASRDQWGVPEAFF.

The rearrangement links TRBV9 to TRBJ1-2, with 7 bases aligning to TRBD1. The CDR3 has 14 residues. Per the germline V gene, CDR1 is SGDLS and CDR2 is YYNGEE. V trimming: 4 bases; J trimming: 6 bases; junction bases outside the gene matches: 9. The CDR3 is CASSPGTDPHGYTF. Written as DNA, the CDR3 is TGTGCCAGCAGCCCCGGGACAGACCCCCATGGCTACACCTTC.

The gene calls are TRBV6-1 and TRBJ2-7, with a possible D match to TRBD2 (5 bases). Germline assignment: CDR1 MNHNS and CDR2 SASEGT. V lost 6 bases, J lost 3 bases, and 12 bases lay in between. The length of the CDR3 is 13 residues. CDR3 protein: CASSTHRDYEQYF. The DNA for the CDR3 is TGTGCCAGCAGCACACATCGGGACTACGAGCAGTACTTC.

The chain combines TRBV27 with TRBJ2-5, with a possible D match to TRBD1 (7 bases). The CDR3 is 16 amino acids. The germline V gene has CDR1 MNHEY and CDR2 SMNVEV (reference sequence). V dropped 5 bases and J dropped 0 bases, with 16 bases sitting between them. This CDR3 reads CASSPRTGGDQETQYF. The DNA of the CDR3 is TGTGCCAGCAGTCCGCGGACAGGAGGGGACCAAGAGACCCAGTACTTC.

The chain has TRBV30 and TRBJ2-2, with a possible D match to TRBD1 (5 bases). The germline V gene encodes CDR1 GTSNPN and CDR2 SVGIG (reference sequence). This CDR3 contains 14 residues. CDR3: CAKGWGANTGELFF. DNA of the CDR3: TGTGCTAAGGGCTGGGGCGCGAACACCGGGGAGCTGTTTTTT.

This clone was picked up one time. The J gene is TRBJ2-7, the V gene TRBV27; D is ambiguous. The CDR3 sequence is 14 residues long. Germline CDR1 is MNHEY and CDR2 is SMNVEV (reference sequence). V was cut by 5 bases and J by 0 bases, with 11 bases left in between. The CDR3 sequence: CASSQTPSSYEQYF. The CDR3 nucleotides read TGTGCCAGCAGTCAGACTCCAAGCTCCTACGAGCAGTACTTC.

The chain has TRBV18 and TRBJ2-7; 12 bases match TRBD2. Unmatched junction bases numbered 9, after V lost 3 bases and J lost 6 bases. CDR1 KGHSH and CDR2 LQKENI come from the germline V gene. The CDR3 consists of 16 residues. The CDR3 loop reads CASSPPSSGRVGEQYF. The CDR3 coding sequence is TGTGCCAGCTCACCTCCGTCTAGCGGGAGGGTAGGCGAGCAGTACTTC.

The rearrangement uses TRBV7-9 and TRBJ1-3; D gene ambiguous. V was trimmed by 5 bases and J by 4 bases, leaving 9 bases between them. CDR1 and CDR2 (germline): SEHNR, FQNEAQ (reference sequence). The CDR3 extends over 13 amino acids. DNA for the CDR3: TGTGCCAGCAGCGCGACACCCGGAAACACCATATATTTT. Translating gives CASSATPGNTIYF.

This chain joins TRBV7-9 and TRBJ1-4; 10 bases fit TRBD1. The germline CDR1 and CDR2 sequences are SEHNR and FQNEAQ (reference sequence). V was clipped by 5 bases and J by 8 bases; unmatched bases: 5. CDR3 length: 14 amino acids. The CDR3 loop is CASSLRDRGEKLFF. In DNA, the CDR3 is TGTGCCAGCAGCCTCCGGGACAGGGGAGAAAAACTGTTTTTT.

The chain uses TRBV7-3 and TRBJ2-1; D possibly corresponds to TRBD2 (5 bases). Trimming removed 2 bases at V and 3 bases at J, with 8 bases between. This CDR3 contains 14 residues. Germline V CDR1 and CDR2: SGHTA, FQGTGA. DNA for the CDR3: TGTGCCAGCAGCTTAGCCGGGATCTACAATGAGCAGTTCTTC. Protein: CASSLAGIYNEQFF.

The chain combines TRBV2 with TRBJ2-1; D might be TRBD1 (7 bases). V lost 9 bases, J lost 5 bases, and 20 bases lay in between. Germline V gives CDR1 SNHLY, CDR2 FYNNEI. The CDR3 extends over 15 amino acids. The CDR3 region has the DNA TGTGCCAGGGAGGGACGGACAGGACCGGACAATGAGCAGTTCTTC. This codes for CAREGRTGPDNEQFF. Using reference TRBV2 and TRBJ2-1 for the parts outside the CDR3, the full variable domain is EPEVTQTPSHQVTQMGQEVILRCVPISNHLYFYWYRQILGQKVEFLVSFYNNEISEKSEIFDDQFSVERPDGSNFTLKIRSTKLEDSAMYFCAREGRTGPDNEQFFGPGTRLTVL.

The V call is TRBV5-6, the J call TRBJ2-7; D call uncertain. CDR1 is SGHDT and CDR2 is YYEEEE in the germline V gene. The V gene lost 2 bases and the J gene lost 1 base, with 7 bases spanning the gap. This CDR3 comprises 13 residues. CDR3 in DNA: TGTGCCAGCAGCTTCACCGGGTCCTACGAGCAGTACTTC. Its translation is CASSFTGSYEQYF. Together with reference TRBV5-6 and TRBJ2-7, the CDR3 gives the full variable domain: DAGVTQSPTHLIKTRGQQVTLRCSPKSGHDTVSWYQQALGQGPQFIFQYYEEEERQRGNFPDRFSGHQFPNYSSELNVNALLLGDSALYLCASSFTGSYEQYFGPGTRLTVT.

The chain recombines TRBV19 with TRBJ1-1; D might be TRBD1 (6 bases). This CDR3 is 14 amino acids long. The germline gives CDR1 LNHDA, CDR2 SQIVND (reference sequence). Trimming left V 5 bases short and J 4 bases short, with 14 bases between. CDR3 DNA: TGTGCCAGTAGTCGAAAAGTGACAGGCACTGAAGCTTTCTTT. Translated: CASSRKVTGTEAFF.

The rearrangement uses TRBV19 and TRBJ1-3; 7 bases align to TRBD1. V lost 3 bases and J lost 0; bases outside the gene matches: 8. Germline loops: CDR1 LNHDA, CDR2 SQIVND (reference sequence). The CDR3 loop spans 17 amino acids. Here the CDR3 DNA reads TGTGCCAGTAGTATTCTTCCAGGGGGTATCTCTGGAAACACCATATATTTT. Translated: CASSILPGGISGNTIYF.

The chain links TRBV28 to TRBJ2-7, with 7 bases identical to TRBD1. V lost 4 bases and J lost 6; bases outside the gene matches: 6. Germline V gene data show CDR1 as MDHEN and CDR2 as SYDVKM. CDR3 length: 13 residues. The CDR3 nucleotides read TGTGCCAGCAGTTCACCAAACAGGGGCGAGCAGTACTTC. Translated, it gives CASSSPNRGEQYF.